Listed here are 6 T cell receptor beta chains from one sample, sequenced in a study of blood T cell repertoires in COVID-19. TCRdb's copy holds only in-frame clones and misses some; the assay was immunoSEQ multiplex PCR. The table has some 300,000 clones, more than 70% seen once. Sequenced: peripheral blood. The receptors originated from a woman younger than 45 who had recovered from COVID-19.

This chain links TRBV18 with TRBJ2-7; D is possibly TRBD2 (5 bases). The germline gives CDR1 KGHSH, CDR2 LQKENI. The CDR3 extends over 14 amino acids. V lost 3 bases, J lost 2 bases, and 11 bases lay in between. The CDR3 reads CASSPDGRAYEQYF. CDR3 bases: TGTGCCAGCTCACCGGACGGGCGGGCCTACGAGCAGTACTTC.

Only a few counts were recorded for this clone. This chain uses TRBV19 with TRBJ1-2, with a possible D match to TRBD1 (5 bases). Germline V lookup: CDR1 LNHDA, CDR2 SQIVND (reference sequence). This CDR3 region has 13 residues. Trimming pared 5 bases from V and 5 bases from J, leaving 12 bases between. The CDR3 region is CASSSQPGYGYTF. For the CDR3, the DNA is TGTGCCAGTAGTTCACAGCCAGGGTATGGCTACACCTTC.

The rearrangement uses TRBV28 and TRBJ2-7, with 11 bases fitting TRBD1. CDR3 length equals 17 residues. Germline CDR1 MDHEN, CDR2 SYDVKM. Trimming took 8 bases from V and 1 from J; bases not matched to a gene: 13. The DNA of the CDR3 is TGTGCCAGCTCCCGCCCTGGACAGGGGGCATTTTCCTACGAGCAGTACTTC. It yields the protein CASSRPGQGAFSYEQYF.

The chain links TRBV5-6 to TRBJ1-5; the match to TRBD1 covers 9 bases. The CDR3 extends over 15 amino acids. J was trimmed by 6 bases and V by 4 bases; bases with no gene match: 8. The germline V gene encodes CDR1 SGHDT and CDR2 YYEEEE. CDR3: CASSRGQGSGQPQHF. The CDR3 DNA reads as TGTGCCAGCAGCCGCGGACAGGGGTCGGGTCAGCCCCAGCATTTT.

The chain recombines TRBV30 with TRBJ1-2, with no clear D. Germline CDR1 reads GTSNPN; CDR2 reads SVGIG (reference sequence). Trimming removed 2 bases from V and 11 bases from J, with 12 bases in between. CDR3 length equals 11 residues. Here the CDR3 DNA reads TGTGCCTGGAGTCCAGACATTGGATACACCTTC. Translating gives CAWSPDIGYTF.

The chain has TRBV10-3 and TRBJ1-6, with TRBD1 identical over 7 bases. In germline, CDR1 is ENHRY, CDR2 SYGVKD. Trimming removed 4 bases from V and 10 bases from J; junction bases left unmatched: 16. The CDR3 totals 17 residues. The CDR3: CAISGADRVQIGSPLHF. The DNA for the CDR3 is TGTGCCATCAGTGGTGCCGACAGGGTCCAGATTGGATCACCCCTCCACTTT.